The 18 T cell receptor beta chains presented below share a single source sample, sequenced in a study of cytomegalovirus exposure and HLA in healthy donors. Use of 60 Vbeta and 13 Jbeta primers characterized the PCR. Measured with immunoSEQ multiplex PCR; TCRdb has only the in-frame clones, and not every one. The profile shows 160,000 or so clones, 80% to 85% of them singletons. Sequencing was done on a sample of PBMCs. The source is a woman between 18 and 29 years old in good health and CMV-seronegative.

The rearrangement joins TRBV27 to TRBJ1-2; 12 nucleotides align to TRBD1. CDR1 is MNHEY and CDR2 is SMNVEV in the germline V gene (reference sequence). This CDR3 region has 17 residues. J gave up 8 bases and V 0 bases, and 10 bases lay outside the gene matches. For the CDR3, the DNA is TGTGCCAGCAGTTTATCGGGTCCGGGACAGGGGGCTTACGGCTACACCTTC. Protein: CASSLSGPGQGAYGYTF.

This clone was counted only a few times. The J gene is TRBJ1-1, the V gene TRBV6-1, with D possibly being TRBD1 (6 bases). The CDR3 has 14 residues. V shed 7 bases and J shed 1 base, with 13 bases lying between them. Germline V CDR1 and CDR2: MNHNS, SASEGT. DNA for the CDR3: TGTGCCAGCACCCTAGGGGGGGGGAACACTGAAGCTTTCTTT. This gives the protein CASTLGGGNTEAFF.

This sequence joins TRBV28 and TRBJ2-5, with D perhaps matching TRBD1 (5 bases). V dropped 2 bases and J dropped 3 bases, with 7 bases sitting between them. From germline, CDR1 is MDHEN and CDR2 SYDVKM. The CDR3 runs 13 residues. CDR3 DNA: TGTGCCAGCAGTTTAGGCAGGGAAGAGACCCAGTACTTC. Residues: CASSLGREETQYF.

This chain links TRBV30 with TRBJ1-3; TRBD1 agrees at 9 bases. Germline V gives CDR1 GTSNPN, CDR2 SVGIG (reference sequence). This CDR3 is 19 amino acids long. Trimming took 1 base from V and 0 from J; bases not matched to a gene: 13. CDR3 region: CAWSGTGTGSLYSGNTIYF. DNA of the CDR3: TGTGCCTGGAGTGGAACCGGGACAGGGTCCCTATACTCTGGAAACACCATATATTTT.

The gene calls are TRBV6-5 and TRBJ1-2; the match to TRBD1 covers 7 bases. CDR1 is MNHEY, CDR2 SVGAGI, per germline. Losses at the gene ends were 0 bases for V and 3 bases for J; bases not matched to a gene: 4. The CDR3 is made up of 15 amino acids. In DNA, the CDR3 is TGTGCCAGCAGTTACTCGGCAGGGGGAGACTATGGCTACACCTTC. Its translation is CASSYSAGGDYGYTF.

This chain's CDR3 is CASGRESYEQYF. The CDR3, as DNA: TGTGCCAGCGGGCGGGAAAGCTACGAGCAGTACTTC. The rearrangement joins TRBV7-9 to TRBJ2-7; D is possibly TRBD2 (6 bases). From germline, CDR1 is SEHNR and CDR2 FQNEAQ (reference sequence). V was cut by 8 bases and J by 3 bases, with 11 bases left in between. The CDR3 is 12 amino acids.

The chain uses TRBV21-1 and TRBJ1-1; TRBD1 was called by the table and not checked on the DNA. TRBV21-1 is given as a pseudogene. The length of the CDR3 is 16 residues. CDR3 residues: CASSSLAGEIYTEAFF. The CDR3, as DNA: TGTGCCAGCAGCAGTCTCGCAGGCGAGATCTACACTGAAGCTTTCTTT.

This clone was counted a few times. The V gene is TRBV7-2, the J gene TRBJ1-2, with a weak D call TRBD1 (5 bases). CDR3 length equals 14 residues. Germline-derived CDR1 and CDR2 are SGHTA and FQGNSA. V shed 5 bases and J shed 5 bases, with 15 bases lying between them. In nucleotides, the CDR3 is TGTGCCAGCAGCGGTGGGGCTTACACTTATGGCTACACCTTC. Amino acids: CASSGGAYTYGYTF.

The chain recombines TRBV21-1 with TRBJ2-6; TRBD1, the table's D call, lacks a check against the DNA. TRBV21-1 is reported as a pseudogene. The CDR3 extends over 15 amino acids. The CDR3 DNA is TGTGCCAGCAGCCAATCCCCCTCTGGGGCCAACGTCCTGACTTTC. Amino acids: CASSQSPSGANVLTF.

The V and J genes are TRBV19 and TRBJ1-1; the D gene is possibly TRBD1 (6 bases). V dropped 4 bases and J dropped 2 bases, with 14 bases sitting between them. The CDR3 has 15 residues. Germline V gene lookup returns CDR1 LNHDA and CDR2 SQIVND (reference sequence). CDR3 protein: CASSTPDSDNTEAFF. The CDR3 DNA reads as TGTGCCAGTAGTACTCCGGACAGCGACAACACTGAAGCTTTCTTT.

J is TRBJ1-1 and V is TRBV28; D is unresolved. Germline-derived CDR1 and CDR2 are MDHEN and SYDVKM. There are 12 residues in the CDR3. Trimming took 8 bases from V and 1 from J, leaving 8 bases between them. CDR3 bases: TGTGCCAGCGGAGGTCCGAACACTGAAGCTTTCTTT. The encoded protein is CASGGPNTEAFF.

The rearrangement joins TRBV7-7 to TRBJ2-5; 7 bases align to TRBD1. The J call is uncertain, as TRBJ2-7 better fits the DNA end. Germline loops: CDR1 SSHAT, CDR2 FNYEAQ (reference sequence). The CDR3 is 14 residues long. This CDR3 is CASSLDRGSYEQYF. CDR3 coding DNA: TGTGCCAGCAGCTTAGACAGGGGCTCCTACGAGCAGTACTTC.

V usage is TRBV6-4 and J usage is TRBJ1-5, with 9 bases identical to TRBD1. The CDR3 contains 19 residues. CDR1 is MRHNA, CDR2 SNTAGT, per germline. Unmatched junction bases numbered 16, after V lost 7 bases and J lost 0 bases. CDR3 nucleotide sequence: TGTGCCAGCAACCACTCGCCGGGACAGGGAATTTATAGCAATCAGCCCCAGCATTTT. Its translation: CASNHSPGQGIYSNQPQHF.

The chain carries TRBV19 and TRBJ1-1, with D perhaps TRBD1 (6 bases). The CDR3 is made up of 13 amino acids. Trimming stripped 5 bases from V and 2 bases from J, with 9 bases between. Germline V lookup: CDR1 LNHDA, CDR2 SQIVND (reference sequence). The CDR3 DNA reads TGTGCCAGTAGTCAACAGGGAAACACTGAAGCTTTCTTT. It codes for CASSQQGNTEAFF.

V usage is TRBV5-1 and J usage is TRBJ1-2; D gene uncertain. The CDR3 is 16 amino acids. Per germline, CDR1 SGHRS and CDR2 YFSETQ. The V and J ends lost 3 bases and 4 bases respectively, with 19 bases between them. This chain's CDR3 is CASSSYSITAGYGYTF. The CDR3 DNA is TGCGCCAGCAGCTCCTACTCAATAACAGCGGGCTATGGCTACACCTTC.

A few counts support this clone. V usage is TRBV30 and J usage is TRBJ1-2, with D uncertain. Germline CDR1 reads GTSNPN; CDR2 reads SVGIG (reference sequence). This CDR3 region has 15 residues. Trimming stripped 0 bases from V and 4 bases from J, with 15 bases between. CDR3: CAWSVRSPRGYGYTF. In nucleotides, the CDR3 is TGTGCCTGGAGTGTACGGAGTCCCCGCGGCTATGGCTACACCTTC.

The chain carries TRBV9 and TRBJ1-2; 10 bases are shared with TRBD1. Germline V lookup: CDR1 SGDLS, CDR2 YYNGEE. J gave up 4 bases and V 5 bases, and 5 bases lay outside the gene matches. There are 14 residues in the CDR3. CDR3 in DNA: TGTGCCAGCAGGCCGACAGGGGGCGGCTATGGCTACACCTTC. Protein sequence: CASRPTGGGYGYTF. Drawing the rest from reference TRBV9 and TRBJ1-2, the complete variable domain is DSGVTQTPKHLITATGQRVTLRCSPRSGDLSVYWYQQSLDQGLQFLIQYYNGEERAKGNILERFSAQQFPDLHSELNLSSLELGDSALYFCASRPTGGGYGYTFGSGTRLTVV.

This chain connects TRBV6-6 to TRBJ2-3, with TRBD2 identical over 14 bases. The germline V gene encodes CDR1 MNHNY and CDR2 SVGAGI (reference sequence). J was trimmed by 2 bases and V by 6 bases; bases with no gene match: 4. This CDR3 region has 16 residues. CDR3: CASSGLAGGYTDTQYF. CDR3 bases: TGTGCCAGCAGCGGACTAGCGGGGGGTTACACAGATACGCAGTATTTT.